Below are 19 T cell receptor beta chains sequenced from a single sample in a study of identical twins. TCRdb re-analysed the 5' RACE reads in MiXCR, keeping a single row per CDR3 protein. The table has hundreds of thousands of distinct CDR3 sequences, around a tenth seen once. The sample comprised memory (CD45RO+) T cells sorted from blood. The source of these receptors is a woman younger than 30 in good health.

V is TRBV3-1 and J is TRBJ2-2; 9 bases line up with TRBD2. Germline values: CDR1 LGHDT, CDR2 YNNKEL (reference sequence). The CDR3 runs to 16 residues. V was clipped by 2 bases and J by 6 bases; unmatched bases: 7. CDR3 DNA sequence: TGTGCCAGCAGCCAATACGGCGGGGGGGCCGCCGGGGAGCTGTTTTTT. Translation: CASSQYGGGAAGELFF. Full variable domain (rest looked up from reference TRBV3-1 and TRBJ2-2): DTAVSQTPKYLVTQMGNDKSIKCEQNLGHDTMYWYKQDSKKFLKIMFSYNNKELIINETVPNRFSPKSPDKAHLNLHINSLELGDSAVYFCASSQYGGGAAGELFFGEGSRLTVL.

The chain uses TRBV11-2 and TRBJ1-3; TRBD1 matches at 7 bases. V was pared by 3 bases and J by 5 bases, with 7 bases of the junction left unmatched. CDR1 and CDR2 (germline): SGHAT, FQNNGV. CDR3 length: 15 residues. The chain's CDR3 is CASSFARGPRNTIYF. The CDR3, as DNA: TGTGCCAGCAGCTTCGCGAGGGGGCCGAGAAACACCATATATTTT.

For this clonotype: One end of the junction fails to match germline, which may point to a read error. The chain recombines TRBV20-1 with TRBJ2-7, with D possibly matching TRBD1 (5 bases). Germline V gene data show CDR1 as DFQATT and CDR2 as SNEGSKA (reference sequence). CDR3 size: 12 residues. In nucleotides, the CDR3 is TGCGGTGCTAGAGACAGAGACTACGAGCAGTACTTC. This gives the protein CGARDRDYEQYF.

This clonotype was recorded many times. The J gene is TRBJ1-1, the V gene TRBV5-1; D perhaps matches TRBD1 (5 bases). The CDR3 runs to 15 residues. The V gene's germline CDR1 is SGHRS and CDR2 YFSETQ. Trimming took off 2 bases at V and 4 bases at J, with 15 bases between the two ends. As DNA, the CDR3 is TGCGCCAGCAGCTTCTTCGAAGCTCAGGGCACTGAAGCTTTCTTT. Its protein is CASSFFEAQGTEAFF.

The CDR3 here is CASSLAGAAQETQYF. The CDR3 region has the DNA TGTGCCAGCAGCTTGGCAGGGGCGGCGCAAGAGACCCAGTACTTC. The chain has TRBV5-4 and TRBJ2-5; TRBD1 is a possible D gene (6 bases). Trimming removed 0 bases at V and 2 bases at J, with 11 bases between. Germline CDR1 SGHNT, CDR2 YYREEE (reference sequence). The length of the CDR3 is 15 residues.

The chain links TRBV20-1 to TRBJ2-2, with a possible D match to TRBD2 (5 bases). Deletions cut 4 bases from V and 0 bases from J, with 9 bases between. This CDR3 comprises 14 residues. CDR1 and CDR2 (germline): DFQATT, SNEGSKA (reference sequence). CDR3 loop: CSAKPGTNTGELFF. The CDR3 nucleotides read TGCAGTGCTAAACCGGGAACGAACACCGGGGAGCTGTTTTTT.

This clonotype was observed a handful of times. The rearrangement joins TRBV14 to TRBJ2-7; 7 bases align to TRBD2. The length of the CDR3 is 14 residues. Germline-derived CDR1 and CDR2 are SGHDN and FVKESK. Germline trimming cut 2 bases from V and 2 bases from J; bases unmatched to any gene: 3. As DNA, the CDR3 is TGTGCCAGCAGCCAACTAGCGGAGACCTACGAGCAGTACTTC. It encodes CASSQLAETYEQYF.

The chain links TRBV5-5 to TRBJ2-1; 13 positions agree with TRBD2. From germline, CDR1 is SGHKS and CDR2 YYEKEE (reference sequence). Trimming at V came to 2 bases and at J to 1 base, leaving 6 bases not matched to a gene. This CDR3 region has 18 residues. CDR3 protein: CASSLLAGGRGSYNEQFF. CDR3 nucleotide sequence: TGTGCCAGCAGCTTACTAGCGGGAGGGAGGGGATCCTACAATGAGCAGTTCTTC.

The chain employs TRBV2 and TRBJ2-7; D is possibly TRBD1 (6 bases). In germline, CDR1 is SNHLY, CDR2 FYNNEI. Trimming pared 7 bases from V and 5 bases from J, leaving 15 bases between. The CDR3 covers 13 residues. The CDR3 loop is CASNLDGQNEQYF. In nucleotides, the CDR3 is TGTGCCAGCAATCTAGACGGACAGAACGAGCAGTACTTC. Drawing the rest from reference TRBV2 and TRBJ2-7, the complete variable domain is EPEVTQTPSHQVTQMGQEVILRCVPISNHLYFYWYRQILGQKVEFLVSFYNNEISEKSEIFDDQFSVERPDGSNFTLKIRSTKLEDSAMYFCASNLDGQNEQYFGPGTRLTVT.

This clonotype was seen a few times. The J gene is TRBJ1-6, the V gene TRBV7-9; 7 bases match TRBD1. V lost 1 base and J lost 9; bases outside the gene matches: 3. The CDR3 contains 14 residues. The germline V gene has CDR1 SEHNR and CDR2 FQNEAQ (reference sequence). CDR3 in DNA: TGTGCCAGCAGCTTAGGAGGGACAGCTTCACCCCTCCACTTT. Protein product: CASSLGGTASPLHF.

This clonotype was counted ten times or more. CDR3 bases: TGTGCCAGCAGCTTAGAGGGTCTACGCGGTGAGCAGTTCTTC. Amino acids: CASSLEGLRGEQFF. The J gene is TRBJ2-1, the V gene TRBV7-2, with unresolved D. The CDR3 is 14 amino acids. The V gene's germline CDR1 is SGHTA and CDR2 FQGNSA. Trimming stripped 1 base from V and 9 bases from J, with 13 bases between.

The rearrangement uses TRBV5-1 and TRBJ2-6; TRBD1 aligns across 9 bases. Germline V gene lookup returns CDR1 SGHRS and CDR2 YFSETQ. J gave up 2 bases and V 4 bases, and 13 bases lay outside the gene matches. The CDR3 runs to 19 residues. The CDR3 nucleotides read TGCGCCAGCAGCACCCCGTCCGGGACAGGGATCCCTGGGGCCAACGTCCTGACTTTC. Protein sequence: CASSTPSGTGIPGANVLTF.

The chain links TRBV27 to TRBJ2-1, with unresolved D. The CDR3 sequence is 12 residues long. Germline values: CDR1 MNHEY, CDR2 SMNVEV (reference sequence). Between the trimmed V and J ends, which lost 3 bases and 5 bases, there was a span of 5 bases. Written as DNA, the CDR3 is TGTGCCAGCAGTTTCAGTAACAATGAGCAGTTCTTC. Its protein is CASSFSNNEQFF.

The V call is TRBV7-2, the J call TRBJ2-3; D call uncertain. Germline CDR1 SGHTA, CDR2 FQGNSA. This CDR3 comprises 14 residues. Trimming took 5 bases from V and 2 from J, leaving 11 bases between them. CDR3 sequence: CASSRSGYTDTQYF. The CDR3 DNA is TGTGCCAGCAGCCGATCGGGCTACACAGATACGCAGTATTTT.

This clonotype was recorded once. This chain joins TRBV3-1 and TRBJ2-7; TRBD2 matches at 15 bases. CDR1 and CDR2 from the germline V gene are LGHDT and YNNKEL (reference sequence). The V segment lost 4 bases and the J segment 6 bases; nucleotides outside the gene matches: 7. The CDR3 sequence is 16 residues long. CDR3 DNA: TGTGCCAGCAGCCCGCGGACTAGCGGGGGGGCCCGCGAGCAGTACTTC. Its protein product is CASSPRTSGGAREQYF.

Ten or more counts support this clonotype. The chain carries TRBV6-1 and TRBJ2-3; 14 bases match TRBD2. Germline V gives CDR1 MNHNS, CDR2 SASEGT. V gave up 5 bases and J gave up 2 bases; unmatched junction bases: 3. The CDR3 runs 16 residues. The CDR3 spells CASSTGLAGVTDTQYF. In nucleotides, the CDR3 is TGTGCCAGCAGTACGGGACTAGCGGGGGTCACAGATACGCAGTATTTT.

This clonotype has ten or more counts. The V call is TRBV12-3 or TRBV12-4, the J call TRBJ2-7; D perhaps matches TRBD1 (5 bases). This CDR3 comprises 12 residues. Trimming shortened V by 3 bases and J by 3 bases, and 6 bases separated the two germline ends. The CDR3 is CASSFQGYEQYF. CDR3 coding DNA: TGTGCCAGCAGTTTCCAGGGCTACGAGCAGTACTTC.

The gene calls are TRBV11-3 and TRBJ2-3; TRBD2 is a possible D gene (5 bases). V lost 9 bases to trimming and J lost 4 bases, with 14 bases between them. This CDR3 contains 13 residues. The germline V gene has CDR1 SGHNT and CDR2 YENEEA. The CDR3 DNA reads as TGTGCCAGTTCTGCCGGCGGGTCAGATACGCAGTATTTT. As protein: CASSAGGSDTQYF.

The V gene is TRBV9, the J gene TRBJ1-1; perhaps TRBD1 as D (6 bases). CDR3 length equals 14 residues. V lost 3 bases to trimming and J lost 5 bases, with 14 bases between them. Germline lookup yields CDR1 SGDLS and CDR2 YYNGEE. DNA of the CDR3: TGTGCCAGCAGCGAGACAGGTAGCGGGACTGAAGCTTTCTTT. Translating gives CASSETGSGTEAFF. The whole variable domain, filled in from reference TRBV9 and TRBJ1-1, reads DSGVTQTPKHLITATGQRVTLRCSPRSGDLSVYWYQQSLDQGLQFLIQYYNGEERAKGNILERFSAQQFPDLHSELNLSSLELGDSALYFCASSETGSGTEAFFGQGTRLTVV.